The 28 T cell receptor beta chains reported below all come from one sample, sequenced in a study of T cell responses to AZD1222 COVID-19 vaccine. Libraries were prepared by immunoSEQ multiplex PCR; TCRdb keeps only in-frame clonotypes and omits some of them. The sample gives 240,000 or so clones, approximately 93% of which show up once; around 0.5% is in the top ten. This specimen consisted of peripheral blood, obtained on day 0 of AZD1222 vaccination. The receptor set was obtained from an adult in good health.

J is TRBJ1-2 and V is TRBV30; D possibly corresponds to TRBD1 (6 bases). V lost 0 bases, J lost 4 bases, and 9 bases lay in between. Germline lookup yields CDR1 GTSNPN and CDR2 SVGIG (reference sequence). This CDR3 is built from 13 residues. The CDR3 region is CAWSVQGVYGYTF. CDR3 nucleotide sequence: TGTGCCTGGAGTGTACAGGGTGTCTATGGCTACACCTTC. The variable domain in full, completed from reference TRBV30 and TRBJ1-2, reads SQTIHQWPATLVQPVGSPLSLECTVEGTSNPNLYWYRQAAGRGLQLLFYSVGIGQISSEVPQNLSASRPQDRQFILSSKKLLLSDSGFYLCAWSVQGVYGYTFGSGTRLTVV.

The chain couples TRBV5-4 to TRBJ2-3, with TRBD2 as a possible D gene (7 bases). The CDR3 spans 15 residues. The V end was cut by 2 bases, the J end by 3 bases, with 13 bases between. The germline V gene has CDR1 SGHNT and CDR2 YYREEE (reference sequence). In DNA form, the CDR3 reads TGTGCCAGCAGCTTTTACGGGGGGCCGACAGATACGCAGTATTTT. This sequence encodes CASSFYGGPTDTQYF.

The J gene is TRBJ2-1, the V gene TRBV28; D not resolved. This CDR3 region has 14 residues. CDR1 and CDR2 from the germline V gene are MDHEN and SYDVKM. V was cut by 6 bases and J by 8 bases, with 17 bases left in between. CDR3: CASRTGQQPHEQFF. In DNA, the CDR3 is TGTGCCAGCAGGACGGGCCAACAGCCCCATGAGCAGTTCTTC.

In DNA form, the CDR3 reads TGCAGCGGCGGACAGGGGACAGATACGCAGTATTTT. This codes for CSGGQGTDTQYF. The gene calls are TRBV29-1 and TRBJ2-3; 9 nucleotides agree with TRBD1. This CDR3 has 12 amino acids. Germline lookup yields CDR1 SQVTM and CDR2 ANQGSEA. Unmatched junction bases numbered 2, after V lost 7 bases and J lost 3 bases.

The V and J genes are TRBV28 and TRBJ1-3; no clear D. The CDR3 is 19 residues long. Deletions cut 2 bases from V and 1 base from J, with 21 bases between. Per the germline V gene, CDR1 is MDHEN and CDR2 is SYDVKM. The DNA for the CDR3 is TGTGCCAGCAGTTTACTCGGGAGGGCAGCCTTCAGGTCTGGAAACACCATATATTTT. The encoded protein is CASSLLGRAAFRSGNTIYF.

The V call is TRBV5-6, the J call TRBJ1-3; D gene unclear. Germline CDR1 and CDR2: SGHDT and YYEEEE. Trimming cost V 0 bases and J 0 bases, with 7 bases left between them. CDR3 length: 15 amino acids. CDR3 in DNA: TGTGCCAGCAGCTTGGCACCGATCTCTGGAAACACCATATATTTT. The encoded protein is CASSLAPISGNTIYF.

The chain carries TRBV7-8 and TRBJ1-1, with D perhaps matching TRBD1 (6 bases). V was pared by 3 bases and J by 5 bases, with 13 bases between. This CDR3 comprises 14 residues. Looked up from germline, CDR1 is SGHVS and CDR2 is FQNEAQ. The CDR3 is CASSFSGESTEAFF. The CDR3 coding sequence is TGTGCCAGCAGCTTCTCAGGGGAGAGTACTGAAGCTTTCTTT.

The V gene is TRBV27, the J gene TRBJ1-4, with D tentatively TRBD1 (6 bases). Germline V gene lookup returns CDR1 MNHEY and CDR2 SMNVEV (reference sequence). Trimming took 3 bases from V and 7 from J, leaving 12 bases between them. CDR3 length: 14 amino acids. The CDR3 coding sequence is TGTGCCAGCAGTTTTTCAGGGGAGGCTGAAAAACTGTTTTTT. It is translated as CASSFSGEAEKLFF.

This chain links TRBV4-3 with TRBJ2-7, with 7 bases matching TRBD1. The germline CDR1 and CDR2 sequences are LGHNA and YSLEER. V shed 6 bases and J 0 bases; nucleotides not matched to a gene: 5. CDR3 size: 14 residues. As DNA, the CDR3 is TGCGCCAGCAGTCAGGACAGGACCTCCTACGAGCAGTACTTC. Residues: CASSQDRTSYEQYF.

The genes are TRBV19 and TRBJ1-2, with no clear D. This CDR3 has 13 residues. V lost 4 bases to trimming and J lost 2 bases, with 8 bases between them. Germline loops: CDR1 LNHDA, CDR2 SQIVND (reference sequence). In DNA, the CDR3 is TGTGCCAGTAGTAGCGTGGGAAACTATGGCTACACCTTC. Its translation is CASSSVGNYGYTF.

The genes are TRBV25-1 and TRBJ2-1, with TRBD2 matching over 7 bases. This CDR3 has 16 amino acids. Germline assignment: CDR1 MGHDK and CDR2 SYGVNS. Trimming cost V 6 bases and J 6 bases; bases outside gene matches: 14. The DNA of the CDR3 is TGTGCCAGCAGGGCCGCGGGGGTAGCGGGCGGCAATGAGCAGTTCTTC. Translating it yields CASRAAGVAGGNEQFF.

The chain uses TRBV7-8 and TRBJ2-4, with D perhaps TRBD2 (5 bases). V was cut by 0 bases and J by 0 bases, with 12 bases left in between. The germline V gene encodes CDR1 SGHVS and CDR2 FQNEAQ. The CDR3 length is 17 residues. The CDR3 bases are TGTGCCAGCAGCTTAGCGAGGGTCCTGGGAGCCAAAAACATTCAGTACTTC. Translating gives CASSLARVLGAKNIQYF.

In DNA, the CDR3 is TGTGCAAGTCGCTTAGTGGCCCCAGGGGGCTCAAGCAATCAGCCCCAGCATTTT. As protein: CASRLVAPGGSSNQPQHF. This rearrangement joins TRBV12-2 to TRBJ1-5; the table's D gene call, TRBD1, was not cross checked with the DNA. TRBV12-2 constitutes a pseudogene. This CDR3 has 18 residues.

This chain links TRBV19 with TRBJ1-2; D gene unclear. From germline, CDR1 is LNHDA and CDR2 SQIVND (reference sequence). The germline V and J ends were trimmed by 6 bases and 8 bases, with 13 bases remaining between them. This CDR3 comprises 12 residues. CDR3 sequence: CASRNEGYGYTF. In DNA, the CDR3 is TGTGCCAGTAGAAATGAGGGTTACGGCTACACCTTC.

The chain employs TRBV18 and TRBJ2-2, with unresolved D. Germline loops: CDR1 KGHSH, CDR2 LQKENI. V lost 1 base, J lost 6 bases, and 3 bases lay in between. This CDR3 comprises 12 residues. DNA for the CDR3: TGTGCCAGCTCACCACGCCCCGGGGAGCTGTTTTTT. Protein product: CASSPRPGELFF.

The CDR3 nucleotides read TGTGCCAGCAGGTCTAGCGGGGAAGAGACCCAGTACTTC. Its protein is CASRSSGEETQYF. The V call is TRBV6-5, the J call TRBJ2-5, with TRBD2 matching over 9 bases. From germline, CDR1 is MNHEY and CDR2 SVGAGI. This CDR3 region has 13 residues. V dropped 6 bases and J dropped 3; count of bases not matched to a gene: 2.

The J gene is TRBJ2-1, the V gene TRBV5-1; 7 bases align to TRBD1. V lost 4 bases, J lost 4 bases, and 5 bases stayed unmatched. Germline loops: CDR1 SGHRS, CDR2 YFSETQ. The CDR3 runs to 14 residues. Here the CDR3 reads CASSIGDSYNEQFF. The CDR3 DNA follows: TGCGCCAGCAGCATAGGGGACAGTTACAATGAGCAGTTCTTC.

The sample holds a few counts of this clone. This chain joins TRBV3-1 (or the pseudogene TRBV3-2) and TRBJ2-7, with a weak D call TRBD2 (6 bases). CDR3 length equals 14 residues. The germline V gene has CDR1 LGHDT and CDR2 YNNKEL (reference sequence). The V end was cut by 1 base, the J end by 5 bases, with 12 bases between. This CDR3 reads CASSQGLVGHEQYF. In DNA form, the CDR3 reads TGTGCCAGCAGCCAAGGACTAGTCGGTCACGAGCAGTACTTC.

This chain joins TRBV28 and TRBJ1-2, with D tentatively TRBD1 (5 bases). The CDR3 is 12 amino acids. CDR1 and CDR2 (germline): MDHEN, SYDVKM. Trimming took off 5 bases at V and 8 bases at J, with 12 bases between the two ends. CDR3 region: CASSQEGLGYTF. The DNA of the CDR3 is TGTGCCAGCAGTCAAGAGGGGTTGGGCTACACCTTC.

This chain uses TRBV5-1 with TRBJ2-3, with 16 positions matching TRBD2. Trimming at V came to 0 bases and at J to 2 bases, leaving 3 bases not matched to a gene. From germline, CDR1 is SGHRS and CDR2 YFSETQ. CDR3 length: 18 residues. CDR3 coding DNA: TGCGCCAGCAGCTTGGGGGGACTAGCGGGAGGGACCACAGATACGCAGTATTTT. Translated: CASSLGGLAGGTTDTQYF.

The chain carries TRBV7-9 and TRBJ1-3, with TRBD1 as a possible D gene (6 bases). Trimming cost V 5 bases and J 0 bases, with 17 bases left between them. CDR1 is SEHNR, CDR2 FQNEAQ, per germline (reference sequence). There are 17 residues in the CDR3. CDR3 nucleotide sequence: TGTGCCAGCAGCGAATACGGACAGACCTTCTCTGGAAACACCATATATTTT. The encoded protein is CASSEYGQTFSGNTIYF.

The rearrangement uses TRBV9 and TRBJ2-1; TRBD2 aligns across 11 bases. V shed 0 bases, J shed 8 bases, and the junction held 7 bases outside the gene matches. The CDR3 runs 16 residues. Germline V lookup: CDR1 SGDLS, CDR2 YYNGEE. This chain's CDR3 is CASSVATSGKVYEQFF. The CDR3 nucleotides are TGTGCCAGCAGCGTAGCGACTAGCGGGAAGGTATATGAGCAGTTCTTC.

The chain carries TRBV5-1 and TRBJ2-1, with 10 bases aligning to TRBD2. CDR3 size: 16 residues. CDR1 and CDR2 (germline): SGHRS, YFSETQ. After removal of 4 bases from V and 7 bases from J, the junction contained 11 bases not matched to a gene. The CDR3 reads CASSPGNSGRPNEQFF. DNA for the CDR3: TGCGCCAGCAGCCCTGGAAATAGCGGGAGGCCTAATGAGCAGTTCTTC.

The chain uses TRBV14 and TRBJ2-7; D gene uncertain. V lost 0 bases, J lost 9 bases, and 9 bases lay in between. CDR3 length: 12 residues. Germline V lookup: CDR1 SGHDN, CDR2 FVKESK. This chain's CDR3 is CASSQDRKVQYF. Written as DNA, the CDR3 is TGTGCCAGCAGCCAAGATCGCAAGGTGCAGTACTTC.

V usage is TRBV28 and J usage is TRBJ2-1; D could derive from TRBD1 or TRBD2 (5 bases each). The length of the CDR3 is 15 residues. The germline V gene encodes CDR1 MDHEN and CDR2 SYDVKM. The V gene lost 4 bases and the J gene lost 1 base, with 11 bases spanning the gap. The CDR3, as DNA: TGTGCCAGCAGTTCTACGGGGCCTTCCTACAATGAGCAGTTCTTC. Its protein is CASSSTGPSYNEQFF.

The V gene is TRBV7-9, the J gene TRBJ1-1; a weak D match, TRBD1 (5 bases). The ends were cut back, 3 bases at V and 7 bases at J, with 18 bases in the middle. This CDR3 is 15 amino acids long. Looked up from germline, CDR1 is SEHNR and CDR2 is FQNEAQ (reference sequence). Here the CDR3 reads CASSFSRRVGFEAFF. DNA of the CDR3: TGTGCCAGCAGCTTCTCTCGCAGGGTCGGATTTGAAGCTTTCTTT.

The chain is built from TRBV28 and TRBJ2-3; D is possibly TRBD1 or TRBD2 (5 bases each). The CDR3 is 12 amino acids. V was cut by 5 bases and J by 6 bases, with 9 bases left in between. Germline CDR1 reads MDHEN; CDR2 reads SYDVKM. The CDR3 DNA reads as TGTGCCAGCAGTATCAGGGAGGATACGCAGTATTTT. Its translation is CASSIREDTQYF. The full variable domain, its missing parts supplied by reference TRBV28 and TRBJ2-3, is DVKVTQSSRYLVKRTGEKVFLECVQDMDHENMFWYRQDPGLGLRLIYFSYDVKMKEKGDIPEGYSVSREKKERFSLILESASTNQTSMYLCASSIREDTQYFGPGTRLTVL.

The chain recombines TRBV7-9 with TRBJ2-2; D perhaps matches TRBD1 (6 bases). Germline loops: CDR1 SEHNR, CDR2 FQNEAQ (reference sequence). V lost 5 bases and J lost 5, with 9 bases in between. The CDR3 spans 13 residues. The CDR3 reads CASSQRGTGELFF. Here the CDR3 DNA reads TGTGCCAGCAGCCAAAGGGGGACCGGGGAGCTGTTTTTT.